These 21 T cell receptor beta chains were all obtained from the same sample, sequenced in a study of T cells after yellow fever vaccination. MiXCR was run by TCRdb on the 5' RACE reads, yielding one entry per CDR3 protein. The sample has fewer than 350,000 distinct CDR3 sequences, about 3.5% seen once; the top ten hold around a quarter. The specimen was PBMCs, collected on the day of the yellow fever booster vaccination. The receptors derive from a man aged 18 to 30 who received the YFV17D yellow fever vaccine.

This clonotype was recorded a few times. The rearrangement uses TRBV30 and TRBJ2-3; D not resolved. CDR1 and CDR2 (germline): GTSNPN, SVGIG (reference sequence). Between the trimmed V and J ends, which lost 1 base and 6 bases, there was a span of 8 bases. This CDR3 is built from 12 residues. This CDR3 reads CAWSDAVDTQYF. The CDR3 bases are TGTGCCTGGAGTGATGCTGTCGATACGCAGTATTTT.

This clonotype was detected many times. The chain combines TRBV20-1 with TRBJ2-1; 11 bases are a match to TRBD2. V was clipped by 4 bases and J by 4 bases; unmatched bases: 0. The germline V gene encodes CDR1 DFQATT and CDR2 SNEGSKA (reference sequence). This CDR3 has 13 residues. The CDR3 sequence: CSATSGGYNEQFF. CDR3 bases: TGCAGTGCTACTAGCGGGGGGTACAATGAGCAGTTCTTC.

The V call is TRBV11-2, the J call TRBJ1-3; D unclear. Germline CDR1 SGHAT, CDR2 FQNNGV. Trimming shortened V by 6 bases and J by 0 bases, and 12 bases separated the two germline ends. This CDR3 region has 15 residues. As DNA, the CDR3 is TGTGCCAGCAGTCCACTCCGGGACTCTGGAAACACCATATATTTT. Translation gives CASSPLRDSGNTIYF.

This clonotype was detected many times. The chain employs TRBV5-1 and TRBJ2-3, with TRBD2 as a possible D gene (6 bases). Trimming shortened V by 7 bases and J by 2 bases, and 17 bases separated the two germline ends. The CDR3 length is 15 residues. Germline V lookup: CDR1 SGHRS, CDR2 YFSETQ. CDR3 sequence: CASVRRDLDTDTQYF. CDR3 coding DNA: TGCGCCAGCGTTCGACGGGACTTAGACACAGATACGCAGTATTTT.

In this sample, this clonotype turned up many times. This chain connects TRBV4-3 to TRBJ2-6; 11 bases are shared with TRBD2. Germline-derived CDR1 and CDR2 are LGHNA and YSLEER. Trimming took 3 bases from V and 1 from J; bases not matched to a gene: 11. The CDR3 is 20 amino acids. The CDR3 DNA reads TGCGCCAGCAGCCACCCCGGGGCGCTAGCGGGGGGTTCTGGGGCCAACGTCCTGACTTTC. Protein product: CASSHPGALAGGSGANVLTF.

The V gene is TRBV12-3 or TRBV12-4, the J gene TRBJ1-2, with 9 bases lining up with TRBD1. The junction had 9 bases not matched to a gene; V was cut back by 4 bases and J by 3 bases. The CDR3 length is 16 residues. The CDR3 DNA follows: TGTGCCAGCAGTTCCTCGGGGACAGGGAAACACTATGGCTACACCTTC. This encodes CASSSSGTGKHYGYTF.

This clonotype was recorded a few times. The chain has TRBV12-3 or TRBV12-4 and TRBJ2-2; TRBD1 is a possible D gene (5 bases). The CDR3 length is 16 residues. Trimming removed 0 bases from V and 5 bases from J, with 13 bases in between. The chain's CDR3 is CASSLARIAGTGELFF. The CDR3 DNA is TGTGCCAGCAGTTTAGCGCGAATAGCAGGGACCGGGGAGCTGTTTTTT.

This clonotype was counted many times. The chain uses TRBV4-1 and TRBJ2-3; D is perhaps TRBD1 (6 bases). V was trimmed by 4 bases and J by 6 bases, leaving 20 bases between them. The CDR3 sequence is 16 residues long. Per the germline V gene, CDR1 is MGHRA and CDR2 is YSYEKL. The CDR3 spells CASSLSPGAPGDTQYF. CDR3 DNA sequence: TGCGCCAGCAGCCTGTCCCCAGGGGCGCCTGGGGATACGCAGTATTTT.

This clonotype was counted between two and nine times. The rearrangement links TRBV4-3 to TRBJ1-5; no definite D call. Deletions cut 0 bases from V and 3 bases from J, with 15 bases between. CDR3 length: 17 amino acids. The germline CDR1 and CDR2 sequences are LGHNA and YSLEER. The CDR3 DNA reads TGCGCCAGCAGCCAAGAGTTCTGGTCGGCAGACAATCAGCCCCAGCATTTT. Protein: CASSQEFWSADNQPQHF.

The chain links TRBV20-1 to TRBJ2-5, with D possibly matching TRBD2 (5 bases). Per germline, CDR1 DFQATT and CDR2 SNEGSKA (reference sequence). The CDR3 is 12 residues long. CDR3 in DNA: TGCAGCGCCGGGGTCCCTGGGGAGACCCAGTACTTC. Translated: CSAGVPGETQYF.

This chain connects TRBV4-3 to TRBJ2-3; 15 bases agree with TRBD2. In germline, CDR1 is LGHNA, CDR2 YSLEER. This CDR3 is built from 17 residues. The V and J ends lost 6 bases and 5 bases, in that order; junction bases with no gene match: 9. CDR3 residues: CASRNRTSGGGRDTQYF. CDR3 sequence (DNA): TGCGCCAGCAGAAATCGGACTAGCGGGGGGGGAAGAGATACGCAGTATTTT.

The table lists this clonotype with many counts. The CDR3 region has the DNA TGTGCCAGCAGCTCTCCGGGAAATCCGGCGGGCAAAAACATTCAGTACTTC. Protein product: CASSSPGNPAGKNIQYF. V gene TRBV7-9 combines with J gene TRBJ2-4, with a tentative D call TRBD2 (5 bases). Germline CDR1 is SEHNR and CDR2 is FQNEAQ (reference sequence). This CDR3 is 17 amino acids long. Trimming pared 4 bases from V and 3 bases from J, leaving 19 bases between.

This clonotype has a count of ten or more. The chain combines TRBV5-1 with TRBJ1-2; a weak D match, TRBD1 (5 bases). There are 12 residues in the CDR3. Deletions cut 6 bases from V and 4 bases from J, with 10 bases between. The germline V gene has CDR1 SGHRS and CDR2 YFSETQ. CDR3 bases: TGCGCCAGCACGGGCGGGACCTATGGCTACACCTTC. It is translated as CASTGGTYGYTF. The full variable domain, in which reference TRBV5-1 and TRBJ1-2 provide the parts outside the CDR3, is KAGVTQTPRYLIKTRGQQVTLSCSPISGHRSVSWYQQTPGQGLQFLFEYFSETQRNKGNFPGRFSGRQFSNSRSEMNVSTLELGDSALYLCASTGGTYGYTFGSGTRLTVV.

This clonotype has at least ten counts. This rearrangement joins TRBV6-5 to TRBJ2-5, with 7 positions matching TRBD1. The CDR3 is 14 residues long. With V trimmed by 3 bases and J by 4 bases, 5 bases remained unmatched. Germline lookup yields CDR1 MNHEY and CDR2 SVGAGI. CDR3 coding DNA: TGTGCCAGCAGTTATCAACAGGGGAGAGAGACCCAGTACTTC. Translation gives CASSYQQGRETQYF.

This clonotype has at least ten counts. V and J are TRBV20-1 and TRBJ2-1; no definite D call. Looked up from germline, CDR1 is DFQATT and CDR2 is SNEGSKA (reference sequence). The V end lost 0 bases, the J end lost 4 bases, and 10 bases lay between the germline ends. The CDR3 consists of 14 residues. CDR3 bases: TGCAGTGCTAGAGATTATGGCTCATACAATGAGCAGTTCTTC. Translating gives CSARDYGSYNEQFF.

This clonotype was detected a few times. The CDR3 DNA is TGTGCCAGCAGCCCCCTCGGGGGGAGGGCAGAGACCCAGTACTTC. This codes for CASSPLGGRAETQYF. The V call is TRBV7-2, the J call TRBJ2-5; TRBD2 aligns across 7 bases. This CDR3 spans 15 amino acids. The V segment lost 5 bases and the J segment 4 bases; nucleotides outside the gene matches: 10. Germline V gives CDR1 SGHTA, CDR2 FQGNSA.

The table lists this clonotype with a few counts. The chain has TRBV5-1 and TRBJ2-7; 10 nucleotides match TRBD1. In germline, CDR1 is SGHRS, CDR2 YFSETQ. V lost 0 bases to trimming and J lost 3 bases; unmatched junction nucleotides: 3. The CDR3 is 15 residues long. Written as DNA, the CDR3 is TGCGCCAGCAGCTTGGATGGACAGGGGGTCTACGAGCAGTACTTC. Its protein product is CASSLDGQGVYEQYF.

This chain joins TRBV10-3 and TRBJ2-7; D uncertain. The CDR3 length is 10 residues. V was pared by 11 bases and J by 5 bases, with 10 bases between. Per the germline V gene, CDR1 is ENHRY and CDR2 is SYGVKD. The CDR3, as DNA: TGTGCCCCCGAGGCCCACGAGCAGTACTTC. It encodes CAPEAHEQYF.

The CDR3 bases are TGCAGTGCTAGCCAGGCTGATAAAGAGGCTTTCTTT. It codes for CSASQADKEAFF. The chain carries TRBV20-1 and TRBJ1-1; D ambiguous. This CDR3 is 12 amino acids long. The germline V gene has CDR1 DFQATT and CDR2 SNEGSKA (reference sequence). Trimming removed 3 bases from V and 11 bases from J, with 16 bases in between.

This clonotype was picked up many times. The chain has TRBV7-9 and TRBJ1-4; D perhaps matches TRBD1 (6 bases). CDR1 and CDR2 from the germline V gene are SEHNR and FQNEAQ (reference sequence). The CDR3 spans 15 residues. V lost 8 bases, J lost 3 bases, and 16 bases lay in between. The CDR3, as DNA: TGTGCCAGCCACGTAGGGGGTACAGCTAATGAAAAACTGTTTTTT. The encoded protein is CASHVGGTANEKLFF.

There are a few counts of this clonotype. The CDR3 DNA is TGCAGTGCTAGAGATTATAGGGTGGGGGAGCTGTTTTTT. It yields the protein CSARDYRVGELFF. The V call is TRBV20-1, the J call TRBJ2-2; D is unclear. V was clipped by 0 bases and J by 8 bases, with 10 bases between them. The germline CDR1 and CDR2 sequences are DFQATT and SNEGSKA (reference sequence). CDR3 length equals 13 residues.